This T cell receptor (beta chain) comes out of a study of blood T cell repertoires in COVID-19 (dated by TCRdb to the early 2020s). Regarding the complete study: Samples from collaborators originated in the United States, Italy and Spain and spanned both the acute and convalescent phases of COVID-19. The prospective study material was composed of cDNA or gDNA derived from T cells, B-cell-depleted T cells, or PBMCs. The dataset comprised deeply sampled blood TCRbeta repertoires from subjects exposed to, actively infected with, or recovered from COVID-19. The repertoires were released in a freely available public database intended as a resource for research on the immune response to SARS-CoV-2. The samples were drawn from the first 160 participants of the ongoing ImmuneRACE study and from more than 1,000 subjects provided by 6 global collaborators. Sample metadata almost always included a de-identified subject ID, COVID-19 status, age in years and sex. Where available, HLA class I and class II types were obtained from metadata supplied by the sample provider rather than from assay-based typing.

This clone was seen a handful of times. Its antigen remains undetermined. No much larger clone exists at a distance of one base, and base qualities are not known. CDR3 length: 13 amino acids, cysteine to phenylalanine. Here the CDR3 DNA is all that survives: 39 bases in frame from base 1. After removal of 8 bases from V and 6 bases from J, the junction retains 7 bases not matched to a gene. Reading the germline V gene gives CDR1 KGHSH and CDR2 LQKENI. General findings and caveats noted by the study authors: Clinical and demographic metadata were provided uncurated, with the amount varying by source and participant.

In the prospective study, participants were about 18 to 100 years old, resided in under 30 geographic areas of the United States, and were enrolled through a virtual design. In the prospective study, participants were assigned to cohorts based on the clinical history participants reported in a screening survey and a study questionnaire. Recovered participants in ImmuneRACE Cohort 3 were defined by two consecutive negative NP/OP PCR tests, clearance by a healthcare professional, or resolution of symptoms. Each participant in the prospective study had whole blood, serum and a nasopharyngeal or oropharyngeal swab collected by mobile phlebotomists. Additional blood draws and questionnaires over a 2-month period could optionally be provided by prospective study participants. Before DNA extraction, prospective study blood samples were shipped either frozen or at room temperature. TCRbeta CDR3 regions were amplified from genomic DNA by means of the immunoSEQ Assay, a bias-controlled multiplex PCR. As for how the authors treated the data: The number of nucleated cells in each sample was estimated by amplification of reference gene primers within the assay. Sequence reads were collapsed and filtered to measure the absolute abundance of every unique TCRbeta CDR3 rearrangement. Productive Simpson clonality was computed per sample as the square root of Simpson's diversity index over productive rearrangements. The clones in this table, taken by TCRdb from immuneACCESS, are in-frame only. Not every clone is retained; where verified, under half of the shortfall comes from an unresolved V gene, and the cause of the rest is unknown. D and trimming were read from the DNA, whereas the V and J calls and clone size are those reported in that table. The sample profile shows about 250,000 clones; about 87% of them were found once. Of the sample, about 3% is held by the ten largest clones.

This receptor was obtained from a woman aged 45-65 years who had recovered from COVID-19. The chain joins TRBV18 to TRBJ2-7; 10 bases in the junction line up with TRBD2. Material for sequencing was PBMCs or T cells enriched from blood (not recorded which). The CDR3 has the sequence CASQGSGRAEQYF. The base sequence is TGTGCCAGCCAGGGGAGCGGGAGGGCCGAGCAGTACTTC.